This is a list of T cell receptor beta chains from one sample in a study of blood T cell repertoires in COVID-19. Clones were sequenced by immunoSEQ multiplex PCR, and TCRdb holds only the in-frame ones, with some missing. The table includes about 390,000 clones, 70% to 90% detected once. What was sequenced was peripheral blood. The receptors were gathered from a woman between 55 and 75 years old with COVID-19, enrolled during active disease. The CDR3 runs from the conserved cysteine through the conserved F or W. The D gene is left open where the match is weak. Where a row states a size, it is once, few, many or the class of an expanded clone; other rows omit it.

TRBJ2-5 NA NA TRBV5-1 TGCGCCAGCAGCTTGGCTACGGCAGGGAGGGAGACCCAGTACTTC CASSLATAGRETQYF
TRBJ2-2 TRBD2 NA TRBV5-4 TGTGCCAGCAGCCGGGCTAGCGGGGTGAACACCGGGGAGCTGTTTTTT CASSRASGVNTGELFF
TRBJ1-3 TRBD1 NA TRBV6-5 TGTGCCAGCAGTTTCCAGGGGGCGGAGAACACCATATATTTT CASSFQGAENTIYF
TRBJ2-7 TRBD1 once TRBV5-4 TGTGCCAGCAGCTTGGCCGGGACAGGCTACGAGCAGTACTTC CASSLAGTGYEQYF
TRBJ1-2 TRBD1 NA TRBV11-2 TGTGCCAGCAGCCTAGACAGGGGGCGCGGCTACACCTTC CASSLDRGRGYTF
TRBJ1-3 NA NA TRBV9 TGTGCCAGCAGTTCGGGAGGGACTGGAAACACCATATATTTT CASSSGGTGNTIYF
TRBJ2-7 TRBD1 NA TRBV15 TGTGCCACCAGCAGAGATCGGCAGTCAGGGGGTCGTTACGAGCAGTACTTC CATSRDRQSGGRYEQYF
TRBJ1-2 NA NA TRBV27 TGTGCCAGCAGTTACGGCCGGAGCTATGGCTACACCTTC CASSYGRSYGYTF
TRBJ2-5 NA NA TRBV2 TGTGCCAGCAGTGAAGTGGCCCGGCGAGGGACCCAGTACTTC CASSEVARRGTQYF
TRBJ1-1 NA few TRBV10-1 TGCGCCAGCAGGAATCTCAACACGATACGGGGGGCTTTCTTT CASRNLNTIRGAFF
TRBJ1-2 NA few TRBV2 TGTGCCAGCAGTGAAAGGAGAAACTATGGCTACACCTTC CASSERRNYGYTF
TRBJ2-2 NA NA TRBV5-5 TGTGCCAGCAGCTTGTATTGGGGGGCGAACACCGGGGAGCTGTTTTTT CASSLYWGANTGELFF
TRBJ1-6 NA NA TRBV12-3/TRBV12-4 TGTGCCAGCAGGTTACAGGGAGGTTCACCCCTCCACTTT CASRLQGGSPLHF
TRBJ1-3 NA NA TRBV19 TGTGCCAGTAGTATAGCCAGGGATAGCTCTGGAAACACCATATATTTT CASSIARDSSGNTIYF
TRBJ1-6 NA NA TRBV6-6 TGTGCCAGCAGCCCAACCCCCCGCGGGGTGGTTAAGCGCTATAATTCACCCCTCCACTTT CASSPTPRGVVKRYNSPLHF
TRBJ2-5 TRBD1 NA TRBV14 TGTGCCAGCAGCCAAGGGACAGGGGTAGAGACCCAGTACTTC CASSQGTGVETQYF
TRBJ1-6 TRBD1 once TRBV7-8 TGTGCCAGCAGCTCCCGGGACAGTAATAATTCACCCCTCCACTTT CASSSRDSNNSPLHF
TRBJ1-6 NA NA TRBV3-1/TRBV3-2 TGTGCCAGCAGCCAATTCTCAGGGAGGAATTCACCCCTCCACTTT CASSQFSGRNSPLHF
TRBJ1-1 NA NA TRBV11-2 TGTGCCAGCAGTTTATCGGGGGGCCGAACTGAAGCTTTCTTT CASSLSGGRTEAFF
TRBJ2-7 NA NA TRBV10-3 TGTGCCATCAAGGAGGGCTTTGAGCAGTACTTC CAIKEGFEQYF
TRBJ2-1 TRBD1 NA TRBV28 TGTGCCAGCAGGGATACACAGGGGGGTGGCTACAATGAGCAGTTCTTC CASRDTQGGGYNEQFF
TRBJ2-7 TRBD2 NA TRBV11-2 TGTGCCAGCAGCACGGGACTAGCTCTCGGCGAGCAGTACTTC CASSTGLALGEQYF
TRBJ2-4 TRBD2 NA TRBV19 TGTGCCAGTAGTTGGACTAGTGGGTTCCAAAACATTCAGTACTTC CASSWTSGFQNIQYF
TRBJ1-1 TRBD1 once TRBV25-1 TGTGCCAGCAGTGAATATCTGGACAGGTGGACTGAAGCTTTCTTT CASSEYLDRWTEAFF
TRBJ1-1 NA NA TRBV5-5 TGTGCCAGCAGCTTGGCTCCCCCGGCGGCTGAAGCTTTCTTT CASSLAPPAAEAFF
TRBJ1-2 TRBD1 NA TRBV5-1 TGCGCCAGCAGCGGGGGGACAGTATATGGCTACACCTTC CASSGGTVYGYTF
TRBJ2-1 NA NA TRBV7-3 TGTGCCAGCAGCTTGGATGGGGGCGGCTCCTACAATGAGCAGTTCTTC CASSLDGGGSYNEQFF